Included here is one T cell receptor (beta chain) sequence, with context. These data come from a study of blood T cell repertoires in COVID-19. The data were produced by immunoSEQ multiplex PCR, yet TCRdb's version contains in-frame clones alone and is incomplete. This sample has about 25,000 clones, with roughly 82% found just once. Specimen: peripheral blood. This TCR came from an elderly man with active or convalescent COVID-19.

The CDR3, as DNA: TGTGCCAGCAGTGAAGGATCGGGGTTCTCCTACGAGCAGTACTTC. Its protein is CASSEGSGFSYEQYF. The chain recombines TRBV25-1 with TRBJ2-7, with D maybe TRBD2 (5 bases). Germline V gene data show CDR1 as MGHDK and CDR2 as SYGVNS. This CDR3 is 15 amino acids long. V was clipped by 2 bases and J by 0 bases, with 11 bases between them.